This T cell receptor (beta chain) was sequenced during a study of beta chain features in type 1 diabetes. Expressed TCRB transcripts were sequenced after all isolated RNA was converted to cDNA. Profiling relied on immunoSEQ multiplex PCR, and the TCRdb table lists in-frame clones only, not all of them. In the table there are over 300,000 clones, under 8.5% of which are singletons. Turning to this clone: The antigen remains undetermined.

General observations from the study: VDJ junctions from type 1 diabetes patients carried fewer insertions and larger deletions.

The clonotype comes from a woman younger than 30 in good health. The sequencing sample was made of central memory CD4+ T cells from blood.

CDR3 loop: CASSHLAGRSTDTQYF. The DNA for the CDR3 is TGTGCCAGCAGTCACCTAGCGGGCCGCAGCACAGATACGCAGTATTTT. V usage is TRBV28 and J usage is TRBJ2-3; 8 nucleotides line up with TRBD2. Trimming at V came to 5 bases and at J to 0 bases, leaving 7 bases not matched to a gene. Germline-derived CDR1 and CDR2 are MDHEN and SYDVKM. The CDR3 is 16 residues long.